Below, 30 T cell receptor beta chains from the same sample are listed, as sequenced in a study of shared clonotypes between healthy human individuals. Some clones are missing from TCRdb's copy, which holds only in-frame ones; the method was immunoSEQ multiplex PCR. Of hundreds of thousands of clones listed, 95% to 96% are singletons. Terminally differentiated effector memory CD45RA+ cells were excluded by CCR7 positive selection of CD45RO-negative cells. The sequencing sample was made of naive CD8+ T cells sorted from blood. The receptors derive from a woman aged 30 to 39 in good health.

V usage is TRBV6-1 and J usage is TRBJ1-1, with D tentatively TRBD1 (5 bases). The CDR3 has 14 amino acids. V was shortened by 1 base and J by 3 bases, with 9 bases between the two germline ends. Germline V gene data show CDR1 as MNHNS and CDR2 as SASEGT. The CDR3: CASSEVWGDTEAFF. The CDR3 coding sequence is TGTGCCAGCAGTGAAGTTTGGGGGGACACTGAAGCTTTCTTT.

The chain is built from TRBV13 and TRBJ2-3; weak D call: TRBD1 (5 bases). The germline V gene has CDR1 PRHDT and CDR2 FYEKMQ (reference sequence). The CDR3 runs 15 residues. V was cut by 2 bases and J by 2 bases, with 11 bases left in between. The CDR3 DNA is TGTGCCAGCAGCTTAAGGGGTTGGAACACAGATACGCAGTATTTT. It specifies CASSLRGWNTDTQYF. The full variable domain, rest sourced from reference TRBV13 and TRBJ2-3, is AAGVIQSPRHLIKEKRETATLKCYPIPRHDTVYWYQQGPGQDPQFLISFYEKMQSDKGSIPDRFSAQQFSDYHSELNMSSLELGDSALYFCASSLRGWNTDTQYFGPGTRLTVL.

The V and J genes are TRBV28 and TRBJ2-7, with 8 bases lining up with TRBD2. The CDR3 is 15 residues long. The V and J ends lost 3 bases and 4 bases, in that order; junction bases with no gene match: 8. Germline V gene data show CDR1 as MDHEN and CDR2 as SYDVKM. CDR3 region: CASSLVVSGSYEQYF. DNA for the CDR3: TGTGCCAGCAGTTTGGTAGTCAGCGGGAGTTACGAGCAGTACTTC.

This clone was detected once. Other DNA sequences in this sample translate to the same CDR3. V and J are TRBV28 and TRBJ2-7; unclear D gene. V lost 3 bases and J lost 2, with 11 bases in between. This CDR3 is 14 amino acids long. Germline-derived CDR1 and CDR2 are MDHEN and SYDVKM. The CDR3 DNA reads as TGTGCCAGCAGTTTCCCTGGGTCCACCTACGAGCAGTACTTC. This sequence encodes CASSFPGSTYEQYF.

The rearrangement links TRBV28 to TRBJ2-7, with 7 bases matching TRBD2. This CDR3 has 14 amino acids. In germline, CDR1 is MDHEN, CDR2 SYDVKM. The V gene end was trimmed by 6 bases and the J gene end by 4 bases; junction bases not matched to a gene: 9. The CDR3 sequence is CASRPRTSYYEQYF. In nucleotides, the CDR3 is TGTGCCAGCAGACCCCGGACTAGTTATTACGAGCAGTACTTC. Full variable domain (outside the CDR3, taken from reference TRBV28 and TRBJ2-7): DVKVTQSSRYLVKRTGEKVFLECVQDMDHENMFWYRQDPGLGLRLIYFSYDVKMKEKGDIPEGYSVSREKKERFSLILESASTNQTSMYLCASRPRTSYYEQYFGPGTRLTVT.

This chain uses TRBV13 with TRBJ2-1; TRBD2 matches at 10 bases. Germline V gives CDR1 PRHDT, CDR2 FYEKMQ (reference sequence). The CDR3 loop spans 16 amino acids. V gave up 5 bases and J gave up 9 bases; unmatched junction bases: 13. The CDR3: CASSRGGASGRGEQFF. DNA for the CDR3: TGTGCCAGCAGCAGAGGAGGGGCTAGCGGGAGAGGTGAGCAGTTCTTC.

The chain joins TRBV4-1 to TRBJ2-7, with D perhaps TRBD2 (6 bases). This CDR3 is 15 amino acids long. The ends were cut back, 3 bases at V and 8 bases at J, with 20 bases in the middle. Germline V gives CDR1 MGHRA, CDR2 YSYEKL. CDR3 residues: CASSQEPGLTEKQYF. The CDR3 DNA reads TGCGCCAGCAGCCAGGAACCCGGACTAACCGAGAAGCAGTACTTC.

The DNA for the CDR3 is TGTGCCAGCAGCTTAGGACTAGCGGCTTCCTACGAGCAGTACTTC. Translated: CASSLGLAASYEQYF. V gene TRBV7-2 combines with J gene TRBJ2-7; 9 nucleotides agree with TRBD2. Germline CDR1 reads SGHTA; CDR2 reads FQGNSA. This CDR3 is built from 15 residues. J was trimmed by 1 base and V by 1 base; bases with no gene match: 2.

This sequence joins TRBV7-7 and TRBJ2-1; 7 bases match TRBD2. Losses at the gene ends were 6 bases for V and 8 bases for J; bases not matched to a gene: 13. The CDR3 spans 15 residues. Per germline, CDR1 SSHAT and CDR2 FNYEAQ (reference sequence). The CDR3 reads CASSSRDYPGDEQFF. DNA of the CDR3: TGTGCCAGCAGTTCCCGGGACTACCCCGGCGATGAGCAGTTCTTC.

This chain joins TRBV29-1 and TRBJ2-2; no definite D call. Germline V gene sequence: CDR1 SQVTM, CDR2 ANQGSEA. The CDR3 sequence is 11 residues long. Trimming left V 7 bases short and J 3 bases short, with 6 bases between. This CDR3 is CSALDTGELFF. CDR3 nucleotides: TGCAGCGCCCTAGACACCGGGGAGCTGTTTTTT.

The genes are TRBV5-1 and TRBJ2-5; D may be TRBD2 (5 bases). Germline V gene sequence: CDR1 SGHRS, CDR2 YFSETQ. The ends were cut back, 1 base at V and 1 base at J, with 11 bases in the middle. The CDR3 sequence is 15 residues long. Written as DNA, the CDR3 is TGCGCCAGCAGCTTGACTCCGCGGGCCCAAGAGACCCAGTACTTC. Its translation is CASSLTPRAQETQYF.

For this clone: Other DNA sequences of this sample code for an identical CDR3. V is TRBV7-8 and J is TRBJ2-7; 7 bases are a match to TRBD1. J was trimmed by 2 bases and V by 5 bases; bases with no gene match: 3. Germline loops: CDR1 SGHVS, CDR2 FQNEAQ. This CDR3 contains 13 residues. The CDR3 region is CASSLDRAYEQYF. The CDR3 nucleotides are TGTGCCAGCAGCCTCGACAGGGCCTACGAGCAGTACTTC.

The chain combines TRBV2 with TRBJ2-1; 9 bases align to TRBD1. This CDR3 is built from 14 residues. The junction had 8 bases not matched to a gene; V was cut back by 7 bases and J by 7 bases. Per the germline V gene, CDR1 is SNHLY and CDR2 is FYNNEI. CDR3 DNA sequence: TGTGCCAGCAATATCAGGGACAGGGAAAATGAGCAGTTCTTC. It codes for CASNIRDRENEQFF.

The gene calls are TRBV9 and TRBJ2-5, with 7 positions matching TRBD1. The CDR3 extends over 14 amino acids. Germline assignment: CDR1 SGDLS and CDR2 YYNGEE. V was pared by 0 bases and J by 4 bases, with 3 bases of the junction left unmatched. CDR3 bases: TGTGCCAGCAGCGTAGGCCAGGGGGTAGAGACCCAGTACTTC. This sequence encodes CASSVGQGVETQYF.

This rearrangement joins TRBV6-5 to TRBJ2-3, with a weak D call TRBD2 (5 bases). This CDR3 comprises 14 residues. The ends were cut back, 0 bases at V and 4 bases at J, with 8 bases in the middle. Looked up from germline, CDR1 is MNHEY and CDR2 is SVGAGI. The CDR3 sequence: CASSYSAGADTQYF. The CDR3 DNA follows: TGTGCCAGCAGTTACTCAGCCGGGGCAGATACGCAGTATTTT.

CDR3 in amino acids: CASSTRWVAGNQPQHF. The DNA for the CDR3 is TGTGCCAGCAGTACACGGTGGGTAGCAGGCAATCAGCCCCAGCATTTT. This chain links TRBV28 with TRBJ1-5, with D unresolved. V lost 5 bases and J 2 bases, leaving 16 bases between the germline ends. The CDR3 length is 16 residues. CDR1 and CDR2 from the germline V gene are MDHEN and SYDVKM.

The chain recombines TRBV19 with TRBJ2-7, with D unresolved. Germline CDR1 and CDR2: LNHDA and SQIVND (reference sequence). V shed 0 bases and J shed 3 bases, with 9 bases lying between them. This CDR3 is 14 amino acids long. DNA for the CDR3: TGTGCCAGTAGTATAGATAGCTGGAACTACGAGCAGTACTTC. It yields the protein CASSIDSWNYEQYF. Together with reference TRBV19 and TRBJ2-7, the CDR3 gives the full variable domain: DGGITQSPKYLFRKEGQNVTLSCEQNLNHDAMYWYRQDPGQGLRLIYYSQIVNDFQKGDIAEGYSVSREKKESFPLTVTSAQKNPTAFYLCASSIDSWNYEQYFGPGTRLTVT.

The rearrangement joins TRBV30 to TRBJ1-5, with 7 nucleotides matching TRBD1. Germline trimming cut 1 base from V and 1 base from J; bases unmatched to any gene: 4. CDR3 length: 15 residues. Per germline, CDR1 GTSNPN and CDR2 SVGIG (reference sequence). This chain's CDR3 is CAWSDGTASNQPQHF. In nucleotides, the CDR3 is TGTGCCTGGAGTGACGGGACAGCCAGCAATCAGCCCCAGCATTTT. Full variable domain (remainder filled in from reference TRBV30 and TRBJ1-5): SQTIHQWPATLVQPVGSPLSLECTVEGTSNPNLYWYRQAAGRGLQLLFYSVGIGQISSEVPQNLSASRPQDRQFILSSKKLLLSDSGFYLCAWSDGTASNQPQHFGDGTRLSIL.

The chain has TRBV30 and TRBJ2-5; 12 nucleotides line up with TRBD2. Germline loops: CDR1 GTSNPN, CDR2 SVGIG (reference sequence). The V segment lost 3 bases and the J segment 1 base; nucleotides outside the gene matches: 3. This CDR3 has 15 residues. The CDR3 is CAWSTGLAGQETQYF. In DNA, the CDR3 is TGTGCCTGGAGCACGGGACTAGCGGGCCAAGAGACCCAGTACTTC.

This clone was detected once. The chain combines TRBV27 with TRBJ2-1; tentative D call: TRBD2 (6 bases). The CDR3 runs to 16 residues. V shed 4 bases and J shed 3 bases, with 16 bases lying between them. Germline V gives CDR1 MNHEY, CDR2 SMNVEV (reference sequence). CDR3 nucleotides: TGTGCCAGCAGTTATCTATTGGGGGGAAACTACAATGAGCAGTTCTTC. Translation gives CASSYLLGGNYNEQFF.

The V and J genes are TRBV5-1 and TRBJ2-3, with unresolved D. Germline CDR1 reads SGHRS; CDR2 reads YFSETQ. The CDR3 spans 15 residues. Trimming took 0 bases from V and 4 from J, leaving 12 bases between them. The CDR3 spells CASSLEVGIADTQYF. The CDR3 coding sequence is TGCGCCAGCAGCTTGGAGGTGGGGATCGCAGATACGCAGTATTTT.

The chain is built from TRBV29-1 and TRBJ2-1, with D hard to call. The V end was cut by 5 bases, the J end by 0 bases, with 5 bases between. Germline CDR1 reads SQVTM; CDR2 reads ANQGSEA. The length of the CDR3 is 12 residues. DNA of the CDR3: TGCAGCGTTTTGAACTCCTACAATGAGCAGTTCTTC. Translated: CSVLNSYNEQFF.

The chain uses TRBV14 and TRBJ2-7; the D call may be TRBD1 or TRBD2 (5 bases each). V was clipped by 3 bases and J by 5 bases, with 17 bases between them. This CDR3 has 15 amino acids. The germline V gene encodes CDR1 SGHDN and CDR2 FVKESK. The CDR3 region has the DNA TGTGCCAGCAGCCAGACCGGGACCTGGTTCAACGAGCAGTACTTC. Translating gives CASSQTGTWFNEQYF.

CDR3 in DNA: TGTGCCAGTAGTATTATGGCTAGGAGCTCCTACGAGCAGTACTTC. It is translated as CASSIMARSSYEQYF. The rearrangement uses TRBV19 and TRBJ2-7; D gene unclear. V dropped 3 bases and J dropped 0 bases, with 12 bases sitting between them. CDR3 length equals 15 residues. From germline, CDR1 is LNHDA and CDR2 SQIVND (reference sequence).

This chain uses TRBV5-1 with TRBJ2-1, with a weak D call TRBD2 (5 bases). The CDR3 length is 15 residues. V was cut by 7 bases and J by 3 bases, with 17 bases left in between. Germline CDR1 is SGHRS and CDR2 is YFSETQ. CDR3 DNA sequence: TGCGCCAGCGAACATGGGGAGATTCTCTACAATGAGCAGTTCTTC. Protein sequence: CASEHGEILYNEQFF.

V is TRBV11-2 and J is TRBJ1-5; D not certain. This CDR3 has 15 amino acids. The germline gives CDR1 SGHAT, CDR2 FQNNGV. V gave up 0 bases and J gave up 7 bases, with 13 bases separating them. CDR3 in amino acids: CASSLEGQSGQPQHF. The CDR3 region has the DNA TGTGCCAGCAGCTTAGAGGGCCAATCTGGGCAGCCCCAGCATTTT.

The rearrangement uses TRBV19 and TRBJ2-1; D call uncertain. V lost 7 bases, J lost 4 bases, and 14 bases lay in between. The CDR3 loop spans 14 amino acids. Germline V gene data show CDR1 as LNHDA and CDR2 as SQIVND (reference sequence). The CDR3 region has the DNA TGTGCCAGTACCTCCCGTCGCAGTTACAATGAGCAGTTCTTC. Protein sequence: CASTSRRSYNEQFF.

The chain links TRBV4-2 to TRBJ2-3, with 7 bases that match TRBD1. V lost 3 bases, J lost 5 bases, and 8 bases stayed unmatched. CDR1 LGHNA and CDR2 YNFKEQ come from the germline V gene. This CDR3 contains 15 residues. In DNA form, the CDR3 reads TGTGCCAGCAGCCAGGTTGAGGGGGCGGAAGATACGCAGTATTTT. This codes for CASSQVEGAEDTQYF.

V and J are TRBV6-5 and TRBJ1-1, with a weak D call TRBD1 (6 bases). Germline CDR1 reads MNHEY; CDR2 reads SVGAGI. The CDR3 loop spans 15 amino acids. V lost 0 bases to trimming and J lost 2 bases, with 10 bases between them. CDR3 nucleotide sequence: TGTGCCAGCAGTTACTCCGGGACAACAAACACTGAAGCTTTCTTT. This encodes CASSYSGTTNTEAFF.

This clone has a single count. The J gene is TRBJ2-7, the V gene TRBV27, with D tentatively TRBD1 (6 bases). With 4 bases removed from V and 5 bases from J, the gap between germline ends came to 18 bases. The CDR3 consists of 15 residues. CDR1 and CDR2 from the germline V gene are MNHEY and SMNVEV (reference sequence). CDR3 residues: CASSSGTPLLNEQYF. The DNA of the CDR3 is TGTGCCAGCAGTTCCGGGACACCCTTATTGAACGAGCAGTACTTC.